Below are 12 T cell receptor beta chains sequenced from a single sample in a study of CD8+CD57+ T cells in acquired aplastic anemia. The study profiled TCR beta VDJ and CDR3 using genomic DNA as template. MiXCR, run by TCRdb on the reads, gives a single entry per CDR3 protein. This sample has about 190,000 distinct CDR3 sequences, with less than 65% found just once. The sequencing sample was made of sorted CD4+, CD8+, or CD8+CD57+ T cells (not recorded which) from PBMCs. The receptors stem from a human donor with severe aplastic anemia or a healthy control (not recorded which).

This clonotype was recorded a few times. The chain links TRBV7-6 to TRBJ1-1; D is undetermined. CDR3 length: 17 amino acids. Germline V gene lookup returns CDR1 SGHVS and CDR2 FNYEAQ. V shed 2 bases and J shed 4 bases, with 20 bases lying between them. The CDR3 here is CASSLSTFRDGSTEAFF. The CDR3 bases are TGTGCCAGCAGCTTATCCACATTTAGAGACGGTTCCACTGAAGCTTTCTTT.

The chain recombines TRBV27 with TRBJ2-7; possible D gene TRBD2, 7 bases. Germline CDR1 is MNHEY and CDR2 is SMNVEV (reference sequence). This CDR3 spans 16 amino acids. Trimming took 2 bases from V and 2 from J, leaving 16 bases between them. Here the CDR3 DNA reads TGTGCCAGCAGTTTAATCGCGGGGGCGCTTACCTACGAGCAGTACTTC. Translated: CASSLIAGALTYEQYF.

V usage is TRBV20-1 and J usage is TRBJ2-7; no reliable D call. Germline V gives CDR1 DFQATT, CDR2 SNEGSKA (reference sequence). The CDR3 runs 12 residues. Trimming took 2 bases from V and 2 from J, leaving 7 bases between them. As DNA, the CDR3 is TGCAGTGCTAGATTGCCCGCCTACGAGCAGTACTTC. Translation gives CSARLPAYEQYF.

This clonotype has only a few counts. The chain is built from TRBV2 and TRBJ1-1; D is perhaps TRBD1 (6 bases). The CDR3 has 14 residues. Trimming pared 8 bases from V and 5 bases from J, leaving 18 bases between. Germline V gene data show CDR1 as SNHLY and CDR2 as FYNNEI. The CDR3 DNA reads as TGTGCCAGCGTGATCAATGGGGGGGCTACTGAAGCTTTCTTT. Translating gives CASVINGGATEAFF.

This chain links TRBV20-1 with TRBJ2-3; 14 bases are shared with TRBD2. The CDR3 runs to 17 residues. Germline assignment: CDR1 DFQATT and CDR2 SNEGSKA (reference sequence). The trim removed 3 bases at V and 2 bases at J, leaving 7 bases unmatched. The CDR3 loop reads CSARDGLAGGLTDTQYF. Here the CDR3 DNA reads TGCAGTGCTAGGGACGGACTAGCGGGGGGACTCACAGATACGCAGTATTTT.

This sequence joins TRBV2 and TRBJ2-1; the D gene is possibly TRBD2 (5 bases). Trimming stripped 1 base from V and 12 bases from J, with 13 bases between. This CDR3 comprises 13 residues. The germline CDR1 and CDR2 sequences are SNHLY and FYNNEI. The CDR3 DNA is TGTGCCAGCAGTGAAGAGAGGGCGCGGGCGCAGTTCTTC. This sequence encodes CASSEERARAQFF.

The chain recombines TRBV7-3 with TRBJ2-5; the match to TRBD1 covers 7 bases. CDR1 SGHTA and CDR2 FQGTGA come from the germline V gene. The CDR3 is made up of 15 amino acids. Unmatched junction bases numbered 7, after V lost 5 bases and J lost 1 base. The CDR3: CASSPGQTSQETQYF. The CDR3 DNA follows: TGTGCCAGCAGCCCGGGACAGACCTCCCAAGAGACCCAGTACTTC.

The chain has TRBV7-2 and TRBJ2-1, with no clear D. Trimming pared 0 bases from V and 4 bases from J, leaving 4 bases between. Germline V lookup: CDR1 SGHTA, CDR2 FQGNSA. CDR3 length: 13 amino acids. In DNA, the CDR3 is TGTGCCAGCAGCTTAGCGCGTTACAATGAGCAGTTCTTC. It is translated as CASSLARYNEQFF.

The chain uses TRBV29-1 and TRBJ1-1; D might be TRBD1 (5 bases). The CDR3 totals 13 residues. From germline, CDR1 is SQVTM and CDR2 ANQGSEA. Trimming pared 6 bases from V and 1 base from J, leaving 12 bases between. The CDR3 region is CSVARGQNTEAFF. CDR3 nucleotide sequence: TGCAGCGTGGCCCGGGGCCAGAACACTGAAGCTTTCTTT.

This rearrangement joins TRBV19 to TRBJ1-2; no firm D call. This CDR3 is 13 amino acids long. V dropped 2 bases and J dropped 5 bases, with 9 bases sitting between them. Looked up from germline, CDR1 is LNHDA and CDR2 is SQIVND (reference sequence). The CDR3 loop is CASSIQRGYGYTF. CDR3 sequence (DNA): TGTGCCAGTAGTATACAGAGAGGGTATGGCTACACCTTC. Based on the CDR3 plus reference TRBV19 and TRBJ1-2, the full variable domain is DGGITQSPKYLFRKEGQNVTLSCEQNLNHDAMYWYRQDPGQGLRLIYYSQIVNDFQKGDIAEGYSVSREKKESFPLTVTSAQKNPTAFYLCASSIQRGYGYTFGSGTRLTVV.

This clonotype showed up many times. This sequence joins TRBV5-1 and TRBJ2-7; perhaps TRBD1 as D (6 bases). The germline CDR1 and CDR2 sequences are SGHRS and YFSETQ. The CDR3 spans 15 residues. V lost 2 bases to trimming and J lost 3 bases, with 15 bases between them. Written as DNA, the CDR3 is TGCGCCAGCAGCTTCTGGACAGAAGGCAACTACGAGCAGTACTTC. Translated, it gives CASSFWTEGNYEQYF. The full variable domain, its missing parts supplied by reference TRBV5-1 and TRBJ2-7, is KAGVTQTPRYLIKTRGQQVTLSCSPISGHRSVSWYQQTPGQGLQFLFEYFSETQRNKGNFPGRFSGRQFSNSRSEMNVSTLELGDSALYLCASSFWTEGNYEQYFGPGTRLTVT.

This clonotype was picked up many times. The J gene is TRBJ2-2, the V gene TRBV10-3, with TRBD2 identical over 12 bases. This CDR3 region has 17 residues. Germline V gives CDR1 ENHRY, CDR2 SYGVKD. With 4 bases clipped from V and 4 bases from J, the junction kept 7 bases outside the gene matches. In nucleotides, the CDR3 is TGTGCCATCAGTGGCCTAGCGGGGGGGCCGGTCACCGGGGAGCTGTTTTTT. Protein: CAISGLAGGPVTGELFF.